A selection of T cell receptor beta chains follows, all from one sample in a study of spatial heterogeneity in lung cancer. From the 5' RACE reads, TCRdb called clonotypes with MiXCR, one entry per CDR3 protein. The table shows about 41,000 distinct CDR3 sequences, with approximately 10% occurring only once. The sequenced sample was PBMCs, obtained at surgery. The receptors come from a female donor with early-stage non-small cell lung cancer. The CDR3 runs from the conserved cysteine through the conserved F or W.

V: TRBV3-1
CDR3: CASSQDLGTSGRNTGELFF

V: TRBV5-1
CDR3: CASSLDRVSEQYF

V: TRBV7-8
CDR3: CASSLDGARPQHF

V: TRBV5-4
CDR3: CASSFGTGGIYEQYF

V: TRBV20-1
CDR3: CSARDRQLTSYNSPLHF

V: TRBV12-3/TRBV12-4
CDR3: CASSSASGGSYEQYF

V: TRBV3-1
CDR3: CASSLPGHGPTEAFF

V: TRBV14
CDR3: CASSARGSNTGELFF

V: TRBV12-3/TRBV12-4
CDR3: CASRDRGGRSEDTQYF

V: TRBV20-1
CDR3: CSASWQYYGYTF

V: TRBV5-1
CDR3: CASSPDTVGDTQYF

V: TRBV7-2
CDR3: CASGQGARGYTF

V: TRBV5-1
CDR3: CASSPTSTNTGELFF

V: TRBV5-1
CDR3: CASSMGLQETQYF

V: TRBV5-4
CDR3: CASSLPGQEERDTQYF

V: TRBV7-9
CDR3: CASSLDRQGNIYEQYF

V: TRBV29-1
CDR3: CSVEDVSGTGGVGPEAFF

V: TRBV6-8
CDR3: CASSPPGSLNTEAFF

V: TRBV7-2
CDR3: CASSLVSGAEQYF

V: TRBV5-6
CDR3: CASSLGNTIEAFF

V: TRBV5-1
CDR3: CASSLDSKNEKLFF

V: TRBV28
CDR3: CASSPLTFGSEQYF

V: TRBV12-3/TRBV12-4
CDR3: CASSFGETQYF

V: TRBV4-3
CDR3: CASSQERGRNTGELFF

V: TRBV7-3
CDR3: CASSFHPNTEAFF